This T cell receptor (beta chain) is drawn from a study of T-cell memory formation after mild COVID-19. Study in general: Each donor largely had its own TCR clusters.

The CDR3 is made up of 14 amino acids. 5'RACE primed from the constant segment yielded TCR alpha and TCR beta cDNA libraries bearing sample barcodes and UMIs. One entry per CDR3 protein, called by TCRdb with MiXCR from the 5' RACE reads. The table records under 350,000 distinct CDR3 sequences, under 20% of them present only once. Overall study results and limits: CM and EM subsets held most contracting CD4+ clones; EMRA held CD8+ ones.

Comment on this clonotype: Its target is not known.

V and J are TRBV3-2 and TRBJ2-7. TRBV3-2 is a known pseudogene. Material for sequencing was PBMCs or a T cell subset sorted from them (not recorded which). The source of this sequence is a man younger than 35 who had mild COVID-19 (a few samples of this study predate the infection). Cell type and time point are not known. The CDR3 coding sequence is TGTGCCAGCAGCCTCCAACGGAGCTCCTACGAGCAGTACGTC. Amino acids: CASSLQRSSYEQYV.